The 17 T cell receptor delta chains below all came from one sample that was sequenced in a study of γδ T cells in repeated Plasmodium falciparum infection. TCRdb reprocessed the multiplex PCR reads using CATT. This table holds tens of thousands of delta-chain clones, 1.6% found once. Flow sorting of PBMC yielded separate Vgamma9/Vdelta2+ and Vdelta2-negative gammadelta T cell populations for bulk repertoire analysis. Sequencing was performed on gamma-delta T cells from blood. The receptors stem from a pool of human donors (malaria-infected and uninfected, not separated).

Concerning this clone itself: The protein TCRdb gives is from a much larger clone and does not agree with this DNA's translation at residue 8, likely a read error; the protein shown here comes from the DNA. V and J are TRDV2 and TRDJ1, with D maybe TRDD3 (5 bases). The J gene is not listed in TCRdb, so it was assigned here from a DNA match to germline. This CDR3 region has 13 residues. V shed 2 bases and J shed 6 bases, with 12 bases lying between them. From germline, CDR1 is GEAIGNYY and CDR2 EKD. The CDR3 sequence: CACDSNGVNKLIF. DNA of the CDR3: TGTGCCTGTGACAGCAATGGGGTAAATAAACTCATCTTT.

In the case of this clone: TCRdb assigns this DNA the protein of a much larger clone, which departs from its translation at residue 8; this likely reflects a read error, and the protein shown comes from translating the DNA. This chain links TRDV1 with TRDJ1, with D perhaps matching TRDD3 (6 bases). The CDR3 is made up of 17 amino acids. CDR1 and CDR2 (germline): TSWWSYY, QGS. Between the trimmed V and J ends, which lost 8 bases and 0 bases, there was a span of 22 bases. The CDR3: CALKKGSRGKYTDKLIF. The CDR3, as DNA: TGTGCTCTTAAGAAAGGTAGCCGGGGGAAGTACACCGATAAACTCATCTTT.

This clone came up a few times. TCRdb assigns this DNA the protein of a much larger clone, which departs from its translation at residue 7; this likely reflects a read error, and the protein shown comes from translating the DNA. V is TRDV1 and J is TRDJ1, with D possibly being TRDD3 (5 bases). From germline, CDR1 is TSWWSYY and CDR2 QGS. CDR3 length: 17 amino acids. Deletions cut 0 bases from V and 5 bases from J, with 19 bases between. This chain's CDR3 is CALGELQTPSWADKLIF. Here the CDR3 DNA reads TGTGCTCTTGGGGAACTTCAAACTCCATCCTGGGCTGATAAACTCATCTTT.

This clone was seen only a few times. A far larger clone differs by one base, so this is likely a read error. The sample contains more than one DNA sequence encoding this CDR3. The chain joins TRDV1 to TRDJ1, with 11 bases lining up with TRDD3. TCRdb lists no J gene, so it was determined here by aligning the DNA to germline. Unmatched junction bases numbered 27, after V lost 1 base and J lost 5 bases. CDR1 is TSWWSYY, CDR2 QGS, per germline. This CDR3 comprises 23 residues. CDR3: CALGEPGLSFSNWGIWRQDKLIF. The DNA of the CDR3 is TGTGCTCTTGGGGAACCCGGGCTATCTTTCTCGAACTGGGGGATATGGAGGCAAGATAAACTCATCTTT.

This clone was seen a handful of times. The protein that TCRdb holds for this DNA derives from a much larger clone and differs from the translated DNA at residue 5, which likely indicates a read error; the protein shown here is translated from the DNA. This chain's CDR3 is CACDVVRTLSSWDTRQMFF. The CDR3 DNA is TGTGCCTGTGACGTCGTGCGGACTTTAAGCTCCTGGGACACCCGACAGATGTTTTTC. The rearrangement links TRDV2 to TRDJ3; D gene uncertain. Matching the DNA to germline supplied the J gene, which TCRdb does not give. The CDR3 runs 19 residues. Per germline, CDR1 GEAIGNYY and CDR2 EKD. Deletions cut 3 bases from V and 0 bases from J, with 17 bases between.

In this sample, this clone turned up a few times. Being one base from a much bigger clone, this may be a read error. The same CDR3 is also encoded by other DNA sequences in this sample. V and J are TRDV1 and TRDJ1; TRDD2 matches 8 bases. The CDR3 consists of 24 residues. The germline gives CDR1 TSWWSYY, CDR2 QGS. Here the CDR3 reads CALGELVSRPSYIDVADLTDKLIF. In nucleotides, the CDR3 is TGTGCTCTTGGGGAACTAGTAAGCCGGCCTTCCTATATTGATGTGGCAGACCTTACCGATAAGCTCATCTTT.

Points on this clone: A far larger clone is off by one base, so a read error is likely. The V and J genes are TRDV1 and TRDJ1; 13 bases align to TRDD3. No J gene is reported in TCRdb; it was inferred here by comparing the DNA with germline. This CDR3 is 19 amino acids long. CDR1 is TSWWSYY, CDR2 QGS, per germline. CDR3 in DNA: TGTGCCCTTGGGGAGCATACTGGGGGATACGCTTGGTACACCGATAAACTCATCTTT. Protein product: CALGEHTGGYAWYTDKLIF.

The table lists this clone with many counts. The protein TCRdb lists belongs to a much larger clone and differs from this DNA's translation at residue 12, which points to a read error; the protein shown is made from the DNA. The CDR3 nucleotides are TGTGCTCTTGGGGAAAGTCGGGTACGTTTGGGGATGCCCGATAAACTCATCTTT. This codes for CALGESRVRLGMPDKLIF. The rearrangement uses TRDV1 and TRDJ1, with a tentative D call TRDD3 (6 bases). CDR1 TSWWSYY and CDR2 QGS come from the germline V gene. The CDR3 runs to 18 residues. V shed 2 bases and J shed 3 bases, with 22 bases lying between them.

This clone was counted only a few times. A read error likely explains why the TCRdb protein, taken from a much larger clone, differs from this DNA's translation at residue 14; the protein shown is translated from the DNA. The chain recombines TRDV1 with TRDJ1, with no clear D. Since TCRdb gives no J gene, matching the DNA to germline was used here to assign it. CDR3 length: 24 amino acids. Germline loops: CDR1 TSWWSYY, CDR2 QGS. V lost 1 base, J lost 2 bases, and 38 bases lay in between. CDR3 sequence: CALGEPVMIALQYRLWTGTDKLIF. The CDR3 nucleotides are TGTGCTCTTGGGGAACCGGTAATGATCGCCCTCCAGTACCGGTTATGGACCGGGACCGATAAACTCATCTTT.

This clone was seen repeatedly, ten times or more. TCRdb has a much larger clone's protein, which differs at residue 5 from the translation of this DNA, likely because of a read error; what is shown is the protein translated from the DNA. The V and J genes are TRDV2 and TRDJ1, with 7 bases matching TRDD3. Germline V gene data show CDR1 as GEAIGNYY and CDR2 as EKD. CDR3 length: 19 amino acids. With 3 bases clipped from V and 0 bases from J, the junction kept 18 bases outside the gene matches. CDR3 bases: TGTGCCTGTGACGCCGGCCAATTGGGGGAGCGGATGTACACCGATAAACTCATCTTT. This codes for CACDAGQLGERMYTDKLIF.

The sample holds many counts of this clone. A much larger clonotype is one base distant, so this may be a read error. Other DNA sequences from this sample encode an identical CDR3 as well. The chain links TRDV1 to TRDJ1; D uncertain. The J gene comes from matching the DNA to germline here; TCRdb lacks it. V was shortened by 5 bases and J by 8 bases, with 15 bases between the two germline ends. CDR1 TSWWSYY and CDR2 QGS come from the germline V gene. The CDR3 spans 13 residues. CDR3 amino acids: CALGNSGGTKLIF. The CDR3 DNA is TGTGCTCTTGGGAATTCGGGAGGGACCAAACTCATCTTT.

Turning to this clone: The translation of this DNA and the TCRdb protein of a much larger clone differ at residue 11, probably owing to a read error; the protein shown here is translated from the DNA. The V call is TRDV1, the J call TRDJ1; 10 nucleotides match TRDD3. The junction had 21 bases not matched to a gene; V was cut back by 5 bases and J by 0 bases. From germline, CDR1 is TSWWSYY and CDR2 QGS. The length of the CDR3 is 21 residues. The CDR3 DNA sequence: TGTGCTCTTGGGCTAGTTCTTCCTACGCCTGCCACTGGGGGATACACCGATAAACTCATCTTT. Protein product: CALGLVLPTPATGGYTDKLIF.

Details on this clone: Given a far larger clone just one base away, this is likely a sequencing read error. Other DNA sequences within the sample encode an identical CDR3. V gene assignment gives TRDV2, but the J gene was left uncalled; no DNA check was done on the table's D call, TRDD3. Germline loops: CDR1 GEAIGNYY, CDR2 EKD. The CDR3 spans 16 residues. DNA for the CDR3: TGTGCCTGTGACACACTGGGGGGTACGTACACCGATAAACTCATCTTC. The encoded protein is CACDTLGGTYTDKLIF.

This clone is medium-sized by share. This sample also contains other DNA sequences that code for the same CDR3. The J gene is TRDJ2, the V gene TRDV1, with TRDD3 matching over 10 bases. Losses at the gene ends were 0 bases for V and 3 bases for J; bases not matched to a gene: 7. Germline V gene sequence: CDR1 TSWWSYY, CDR2 QGS. This CDR3 spans 18 amino acids. CDR3 sequence: CALGELQLGDILTAQLFF. The DNA of the CDR3 is TGTGCTCTTGGGGAACTCCAGCTGGGGGATATCCTGACAGCACAACTCTTCTTT.

Notes on this clone: TCRdb has a much larger clone's protein, which differs at residue 3 from the translation of this DNA, likely because of a read error; what is shown is the protein translated from the DNA. The V call is TRDV2, the J call TRDJ1, with 10 bases aligning to TRDD3. Here the J gene was assigned by germline matching of the DNA, as TCRdb has none. Germline CDR1 is GEAIGNYY and CDR2 is EKD. The CDR3 is 14 amino acids. The CDR3 spells CARDSWGIPGELIF. DNA of the CDR3: TGTGCCCGTGACTCTTGGGGGATACCGGGGGAACTCATCTTT.

Comment on this clone: This DNA translates differently at residue 7 from the TCRdb protein, which is that of a much larger clone; a read error is likely, and the protein shown is the DNA's own translation. The chain uses TRDV2 and TRDJ1; D not resolved. V dropped 2 bases and J dropped 8 bases, with 8 bases sitting between them. In germline, CDR1 is GEAIGNYY, CDR2 EKD. The CDR3 has 11 amino acids. The CDR3 nucleotides read TGTGCCTGTGACAGACGGAAAAAACTCATCTTT. Translated, it gives CACDRRKKLIF.

This clone was observed many times. A far larger clone is just one base off, so this is likely a read error. The sample carries other DNA sequences with the same CDR3. The J segment was not called; the V segment is TRDV1; the table's D call, TRDD3, has no DNA check behind it. CDR1 TSWWSYY and CDR2 QGS come from the germline V gene. CDR3 length: 20 amino acids. The CDR3 region has the DNA TGTGCTCTTGGGGAAGACTTGAAGGGCTGGGGGATCTATCCCACCGGTAAGCTCATCTTT. Translating gives CALGEDLKGWGIYPTGKLIF.